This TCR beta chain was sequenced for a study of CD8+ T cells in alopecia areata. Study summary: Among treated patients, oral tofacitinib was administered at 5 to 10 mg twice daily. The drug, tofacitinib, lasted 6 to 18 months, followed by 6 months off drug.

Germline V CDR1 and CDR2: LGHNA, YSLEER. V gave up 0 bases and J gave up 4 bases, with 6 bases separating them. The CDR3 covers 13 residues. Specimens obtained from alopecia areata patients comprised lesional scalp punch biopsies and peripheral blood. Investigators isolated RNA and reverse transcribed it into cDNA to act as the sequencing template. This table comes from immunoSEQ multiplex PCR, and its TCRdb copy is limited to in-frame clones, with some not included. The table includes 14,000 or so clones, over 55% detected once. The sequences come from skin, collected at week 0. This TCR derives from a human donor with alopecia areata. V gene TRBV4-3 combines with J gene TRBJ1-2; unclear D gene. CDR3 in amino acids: CASSQDLSYGYTF. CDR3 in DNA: TGCGCCAGCAGCCAAGATCTTAGCTATGGCTACACCTTC.